One and the same sample provided the 3 T cell receptor beta chains below, sequenced in a study of T-cell memory formation after mild COVID-19. In TCRdb, the 5' RACE reads were re-called with MiXCR into one record per CDR3 protein. The table lists around 420,000 distinct CDR3 sequences, 20% to 30% of them singletons. The sequenced sample was PBMCs or a T cell subset sorted from them (not recorded which). The receptors shown here come from an adult woman who had mild COVID-19 (a few samples of this study predate the infection). Cell type and time point are not known.

The chain links TRBV30 to TRBJ1-4; D is unresolved. This CDR3 comprises 11 residues. V lost 0 bases and J 16 bases, leaving 12 bases between the germline ends. Looked up from germline, CDR1 is GTSNPN and CDR2 is SVGIG (reference sequence). The DNA for the CDR3 is TGTGCCTGGAGTGTTGAGGGTTTACGGTTTTTT. Residues: CAWSVEGLRFF.

This chain connects TRBV6-2 or TRBV6-3 to TRBJ1-5; tentative D call: TRBD1 (6 bases). CDR3 length equals 17 residues. Germline CDR1 MNHEY, CDR2 SVGEGT. V lost 0 bases to trimming and J lost 4 bases, with 16 bases between them. This CDR3 reads CASSYSGAGTRNQPQHF. CDR3 sequence (DNA): TGTGCCAGCAGTTACTCGGGGGCGGGGACCAGGAATCAGCCCCAGCATTTT.

The genes are TRBV4-1 and TRBJ1-2; tentative D call: TRBD1 (5 bases). From germline, CDR1 is MGHRA and CDR2 YSYEKL. The CDR3 is 16 residues long. V dropped 3 bases and J dropped 0 bases, with 14 bases sitting between them. In nucleotides, the CDR3 is TGCGCCAGCAGCCAGCGCTCAGGGCCCGCTAACTATGGCTACACCTTC. Translating it yields CASSQRSGPANYGYTF.